The sequence of this T cell receptor (beta chain) was determined in a study of Graves' ophthalmopathy and Graves' hyperthyroidism. This clonotype was seen at least ten times. The authors amplified TCR beta CDR3 regions from RNA transcripts. RT-PCR with HTBI primers came first, then second-round multiplex PCR. TCRdb re-called the multiplex PCR reads with MiXCR, one entry per CDR3 protein. The table records about 390,000 distinct CDR3 sequences, about 17% of them present only once. In this cohort's terms, stable hyperthyroidism meant no ophthalmopathy by 18 months of follow-up. The CDR3 spans 18 residues. The V segment lost 1 base and the J segment 2 bases; nucleotides outside the gene matches: 6. CDR1 is MDHEN and CDR2 is SYDVKM in the germline V gene.

The clonotype comes from an adult woman with stable Graves' hyperthyroidism. The chain recombines TRBV28 with TRBJ2-2, with 11 positions matching TRBD2. Source material: peripheral blood. CDR3 sequence reads: CASSLSTSGIPNTGELFF. The DNA of the CDR3 is TGTGCCAGCAGTTTATCGACTAGCGGGATTCCAAACACCGGGGAGCTGTTTTTT.